This entry concerns a single TCR beta chain. The source of the sample is a study of shared clonotypes between healthy human individuals. The table came from immunoSEQ multiplex PCR; TCRdb's copy has only in-frame clones and leaves some out. Of millions of clones listed, approximately 94% are singletons. CDR1 and CDR2 (germline): SGDLS, YYNGEE. V lost 4 bases, J lost 4 bases, and 11 bases stayed unmatched. The CDR3 runs 16 residues. The genes are TRBV9 and TRBJ2-5, with TRBD1 matching over 9 bases. Sequencing input: naive CD4+ T cells sorted from blood. Subset indicated: CD45RA+ positively selected. The origin of this receptor is a man between 18 and 29 years old in good health. CDR3 coding DNA: TGTGCCAGCAGCCCTCGGACAGGGGATTTCGGAGAGACCCAGTACTTC. Its protein is CASSPRTGDFGETQYF.